A selection of T cell receptor beta chains follows, all from one sample in a study of spatial heterogeneity in lung cancer. TCRdb called the 5' RACE reads again in MiXCR, with one record for every CDR3 protein. Of about 21,000 distinct CDR3 sequences in the sample, around 5% were seen once. This specimen was PBMCs, taken at surgery. All receptors come from a male donor with early-stage non-small cell lung cancer. CDR3s include the opening cysteine and the closing phenylalanine or tryptophan. The D gene is left open where the match is weak. Part of the rows lack a size; the others show once, few, many or a class for expanded clones.

d_call	clone_size	j_call	v_call	cdr3_nt	cdr3_aa
NA	few	TRBJ2-1	TRBV11-3	TGTGCCAGCAGTCAGGGAGGCAATGAGCAGTTCTTC	CASSQGGNEQFF
NA	many	TRBJ1-6	TRBV5-5	TGTGCCAGCAGCGATAATTGGCTGAATTCACCCCTCCACTTT	CASSDNWLNSPLHF
NA	NA	TRBJ1-3	TRBV7-2	TGTGCCAGCAACCTATATTCCGACACCATATATTTT	CASNLYSDTIYF
NA	many	TRBJ1-3	TRBV6-1	TGTGCCAGCAGTGAGTGGAACACCATATATTTT	CASSEWNTIYF
NA	many	TRBJ2-5	TRBV5-1	TGCGCCAGCAGCTGGACCCAACTCCAAGAGACCCAGTACTTC	CASSWTQLQETQYF
NA	many	TRBJ2-7	TRBV27	TGTGCCAGCAGCGAAAGCCGGGCCCACTACGAGCAGTACTTC	CASSESRAHYEQYF
TRBD2	NA	TRBJ2-2	TRBV7-3	TGTGCCAGCAGCTATACTAGCGCAAGATTGAACACCGGGGAGCTGTTTTTT	CASSYTSARLNTGELFF
NA	NA	TRBJ2-1	TRBV3-1	TGTGCCAGCAGAAGGAAGGGTGAGCAGTTCTTC	CASRRKGEQFF
NA	many	TRBJ1-5	TRBV3-1	TGTGCCAGCAGCCAACTAAGGGCACAGCCCCAGCATTTT	CASSQLRAQPQHF
NA	medium-sized	TRBJ2-6	TRBV27	TGTGCCAGCAGTTTGTGGAGCTCTGGGGCCAACGTCCTGACTTTC	CASSLWSSGANVLTF
NA	many	TRBJ2-3	TRBV29-1	TGCAGCGTTGTCTCGGCGGGACGGAGCACAGATACGCAGTATTTT	CSVVSAGRSTDTQYF
TRBD2	many	TRBJ2-1	TRBV6-2/TRBV6-3	TGTGCCACCACTTCGACTAGCCCTAGGGATGAGCAGTTCTTC	CATTSTSPRDEQFF
NA	many	TRBJ2-2	TRBV29-1	TGCAGCGTTGATAGGGGCGGTATCACCGGGGAGCTGTTTTTT	CSVDRGGITGELFF
TRBD2	few	TRBJ2-1	TRBV2	TGTGCCAGCAGCCCGACTAGCGGGAGGGCCTATGGGCAGTTCTTC	CASSPTSGRAYGQFF
NA	NA	TRBJ2-5	TRBV7-2	TGTGCCAGCAGCTCGACAGGAGCCCGGGAGACCCAGTACTTC	CASSSTGARETQYF
TRBD2	many	TRBJ2-3	TRBV15	TGTGCCACCAGCCGATGGACTAGCGGGGGGAAAGATACGCAGTATTTT	CATSRWTSGGKDTQYF
NA	many	TRBJ1-2	TRBV20-1	TGCAGTGCTAGAGCGGTCCGTACGAGTGGCTACACCTTC	CSARAVRTSGYTF
NA	many	TRBJ2-7	TRBV28	TGTGCCAGCAGTTTACGACAGCCGGGAGTCTACGAGCAGTACTTC	CASSLRQPGVYEQYF
NA	few	TRBJ1-1	TRBV7-9	TGTGCCAGCAGCTTAGTGGGCAGGGTAGCTCTCGGTGAAGCTTTCTTT	CASSLVGRVALGEAFF
NA	many	TRBJ1-2	TRBV29-1	TGCAGCGTTCCCCTCCCTAACTATGGCTACACCTTC	CSVPLPNYGYTF
NA	many	TRBJ1-1	TRBV20-1	TGCAGTGCTCGGGCGGCAGTCAACATGAACACTGAAGCTTTCTTT	CSARAAVNMNTEAFF
TRBD1	many	TRBJ1-5	TRBV2	TGTGCCAGCAGCGGCGTCCCGGGACAGGGGTCTCGCAATCAGCCCCAGCATTTT	CASSGVPGQGSRNQPQHF
TRBD2	few	TRBJ2-2	TRBV6-5	TGTGCCAGCAGATTCGGACTAGCGGGGGCCGGGGAGCTGTTTTTT	CASRFGLAGAGELFF
NA	NA	TRBJ1-6	TRBV7-2	TGTGCCAGCAGGACAGCGTATAATTCACCCCTCCACTTT	CASRTAYNSPLHF
NA	many	TRBJ1-2	TRBV20-1	TGCAGTCGCAACCCCCCGGCGGGACCCTTCCATGGCTACACCTTC	CSRNPPAGPFHGYTF
TRBD1	many	TRBJ1-4	TRBV5-6	TGTGCCAGCAGCCACGACAGGGTGAAAAAACTGTTTTTT	CASSHDRVKKLFF
TRBD1	many	TRBJ2-7	TRBV28	TGTGCCAGCACCAGGACAGGGACCTACAATCCCTCCTACGAGCAGTACTTC	CASTRTGTYNPSYEQYF
TRBD1	many	TRBJ2-7	TRBV10-3	TGTGCCATCAGTGACGGAGACAGGGTCTACGAGCAGTACTTC	CAISDGDRVYEQYF
NA	many	TRBJ1-2	TRBV12-3/TRBV12-4	TGTGCCAGCAGCTCAGGGAGTATTGGCTATGGCTACACCTTC	CASSSGSIGYGYTF
TRBD1	many	TRBJ2-7	TRBV4-1	TGCGCCAGCAGCCAAGAAAAGGACAGGGGAGTTGACGAGCAGTACTTC	CASSQEKDRGVDEQYF
NA	medium-sized	TRBJ2-5	TRBV4-1	TGCGCCAGCAGCCAAGATACGGAGACCCAGTACTTC	CASSQDTETQYF
TRBD2	many	TRBJ2-5	TRBV4-3	TGCGCCAGCAGCCAGGTTTGGGAGGGCCGAATAGAGACCCAGTACTTC	CASSQVWEGRIETQYF
NA	many	TRBJ2-7	TRBV6-5	TGTGCCAGCAGAATATACGTGGGGGGCTTTTACGAGCAGTACTTC	CASRIYVGGFYEQYF
NA	many	TRBJ1-3	TRBV12-3/TRBV12-4	TGTGCCAGCAGATACTACCCCACATCCGGAAACACCATATATTTT	CASRYYPTSGNTIYF
NA	many	TRBJ1-3	TRBV6-6	TGTGCCAGCAGATCGGAGCTCACCATATATTTT	CASRSELTIYF
NA	many	TRBJ2-7	TRBV5-1	TGCGCCAGCAGCTTGGAACCGGGCCGCCGGGCCGAGCAGTACTTC	CASSLEPGRRAEQYF
NA	many	TRBJ1-3	TRBV3-1	TGTGCCAGCAGCCAATCCGACAGTCGAAACACCATATATTTT	CASSQSDSRNTIYF
NA	many	TRBJ1-5	TRBV27	TGTGCCAGCAGTCCCCGGGCCGGAGATAGCAATCAGCCCCAGCATTTT	CASSPRAGDSNQPQHF
NA	medium-sized	TRBJ1-1	TRBV7-9	TGTGCCAGCAGCTTAAGGACACTCGGTAACACTGAAGCTTTCTTT	CASSLRTLGNTEAFF
NA	NA	TRBJ1-2	TRBV25-1	TGTGCCAGCAGTGAATCAACAACCCCGCGTCGTTATGGCTACACCTTC	CASSESTTPRRYGYTF
NA	many	TRBJ2-3	TRBV5-4	TGTGCCAGCAGCTTGATCGGGGCAGATACGCAGTATTTT	CASSLIGADTQYF
NA	medium-sized	TRBJ2-5	TRBV15	TGTGCCACCAGCAGAGCTGGGGGGCTGGAGACCCAGTACTTC	CATSRAGGLETQYF
NA	few	TRBJ1-2	TRBV28	TGTGCCAGCAGTTTCGTCCATGACAGGCCCTATGGCTACACCTTC	CASSFVHDRPYGYTF
NA	NA	TRBJ1-1	TRBV18	TGTGCCAGCTCACCAAACAAACACACTGAAGCTTTCTTT	CASSPNKHTEAFF
NA	many	TRBJ1-5	TRBV6-6	TGTGCCAGCATTCAAGACAGCCACAATCAGCCCCAGCATTTT	CASIQDSHNQPQHF
NA	many	TRBJ1-6	TRBV6-6	TGTGCCAGCAGACGCGACGGAAGCTCCTATAATTCACCCCTCCACTTT	CASRRDGSSYNSPLHF
TRBD1	few	TRBJ1-2	TRBV20-1	TGCAGTGCTAGGATTGCGGGACAGCCGGCGGGCTATGGCTACACCTTC	CSARIAGQPAGYGYTF
TRBD1	many	TRBJ1-3	TRBV10-2	TGCGCCAGCAGGGACAGGGCTGCGAACACCATATATTTT	CASRDRAANTIYF
TRBD2	many	TRBJ2-5	TRBV9	TGTGCCAGCAGCATTACGGGAGGAGGAGAGACCCAGTACTTC	CASSITGGGETQYF
TRBD2	few	TRBJ2-1	TRBV20-1	TGCAGTGCTATAGAGCGGGGGGTTTACAATGAGCAGTTCTTC	CSAIERGVYNEQFF
TRBD2	few	TRBJ2-6	TRBV7-3	TGTGCCAGCAGTTTTCTAGCGGGAGCTGGGGCCAACGTCCTGACTTTC	CASSFLAGAGANVLTF
NA	many	TRBJ2-1	TRBV27	TGTGCCAGCAGTATTTCCGGGACCCACAATGAGCAGTTCTTC	CASSISGTHNEQFF
NA	many	TRBJ2-7	TRBV5-1	TGCGCCAGCAGCTTGGAAGTAGGGGGAAACGGCGAGCAGTACTTC	CASSLEVGGNGEQYF
NA	few	TRBJ1-2	TRBV18	TGTGCCAGCTCACCCCAAGGGGGGGCGCCCCGCTATGGCTACACCTTC	CASSPQGGAPRYGYTF
TRBD1	NA	TRBJ1-1	TRBV20-1	TGCAGTGCTTTGGACAGGCGGGGCACTGAAGCTTTCTTT	CSALDRRGTEAFF
NA	many	TRBJ1-5	TRBV6-2/TRBV6-3	TGTGCCAGCAGCCCCCGCGGCAATAGCAATCAGCCCCAGCATTTT	CASSPRGNSNQPQHF
NA	NA	TRBJ2-2	TRBV7-9	TGTGCCAGCAGCTTAGACGGGAGCGACACCGGGGAGCTGTTTTTT	CASSLDGSDTGELFF